Listed below are T cell receptor beta chains from one sample, sequenced in a study of response to subunit inactivated influenza vaccine. TCRdb processed the RT-PCR reads anew with MiXCR; each CDR3 protein has one entry. The sample lists hundreds of thousands of distinct CDR3 sequences; about 7.6% were seen once. Sample: PBMCs from blood, taken less than 25 months after vaccination. The receptors were gathered from a man between 50 and 69 years old who received an inactivated influenza vaccine. CDR3s include the opening cysteine and the closing phenylalanine or tryptophan. Each record gives: D gene, J gene, clone size, V gene, CDR3 DNA, CDR3 protein. A D gene is named only where the DNA matches it firmly. Some rows have no size entry. The others give once, few or many, or a class for an expanded clone.

NA TRBJ2-5 NA TRBV12-3/TRBV12-4 TGTGCCAGCAGTTACGGGAGCCGGGAGACCCAGTACTTC CASSYGSRETQYF
TRBD2 TRBJ2-7 few TRBV6-2/TRBV6-3 TGTGCCAGCAGGACAGCGGGGGCAACCTACGAGCAGTACTTC CASRTAGATYEQYF
NA TRBJ2-7 NA TRBV5-1 TGCGCCAGCAGCTTGGCCGGAGGGACAGTGAACTACGAGCAGTACTTC CASSLAGGTVNYEQYF
NA TRBJ2-3 NA TRBV27 TGTGCCAGCAGTTTATACGTCCGCAGCACAGATACGCAGTATTTT CASSLYVRSTDTQYF
NA TRBJ1-6 NA TRBV7-2 TGTGCCAGCAGCTTAGAGACGAATTCACCCCTCCACTTT CASSLETNSPLHF
NA TRBJ2-6 many TRBV11-2 TGTGCCAGCAGCTTCCTAAGTGCGGGCAGGGGATACTCTGGGGCCAACGTCCTGACTTTC CASSFLSAGRGYSGANVLTF
NA TRBJ1-6 few TRBV28 TGTGCCAGCAGCTCCGGGCGGGGACGCTCACCCCTCCACTTT CASSSGRGRSPLHF
NA TRBJ2-1 NA TRBV5-6 TGTGCCAGCAGCCTGGGGGTTGAATCCTACAATGAGCAGTTCTTC CASSLGVESYNEQFF
TRBD2 TRBJ2-1 NA TRBV20-1 TGCAGTGCTAGTCGCGGGAGCACCTACAATGAGCAGTTCTTC CSASRGSTYNEQFF
TRBD2 TRBJ2-5 many TRBV20-1 TGCAGTGCTAGGACGGCTAGCGGGAGTCAGGAGACCCAGTACTTC CSARTASGSQETQYF
NA TRBJ1-1 few TRBV6-6 TGTGCCAGCAGTCTCGAGAGGAGCACTGAAGCTTTCTTT CASSLERSTEAFF
NA TRBJ2-1 many TRBV20-1 TGCAGTGCTATAGACTACAATGAGCAGTTCTTC CSAIDYNEQFF
TRBD1 TRBJ1-1 few TRBV19 TGTGCCAGTAGTATTGGGGACAGCGACACTGAAGCTTTCTTT CASSIGDSDTEAFF
TRBD2 TRBJ2-1 many TRBV20-1 TGCAGTGCCGCGGGACTAGCGGACAATGAGCAGTTCTTC CSAAGLADNEQFF
NA TRBJ1-6 many TRBV5-1 TGCGCCAGCAGCAGCCGACAGTTAAATAATTCACCCCTCCACTTT CASSSRQLNNSPLHF
NA TRBJ2-7 NA TRBV11-1 TGTGCCAGCAGCTCATCGCTCGCCAGGACCCGGGACGGAGACGAGCAGTACTTC CASSSSLARTRDGDEQYF
TRBD1 TRBJ1-1 NA TRBV19 TGTGCCAGCCGAGCCCAGGGGGCGAGGACTGAAGCTTTCTTT CASRAQGARTEAFF
NA TRBJ2-6 many TRBV12-3/TRBV12-4 TGTGCCAGCAGGTTATCTGGGGCCAACGTCCTGACTTTC CASRLSGANVLTF
NA TRBJ1-1 few TRBV4-2 TGTGCCAGCAGCCATCGGGACCGGAACACTGAAGCTTTCTTT CASSHRDRNTEAFF
NA TRBJ2-7 few TRBV10-3 TGTGCCATCAGTGAGGACCGTTACGAGCAGTACTTC CAISEDRYEQYF
NA TRBJ1-1 NA TRBV7-9 TGTGCCAGCAGCTTAGTAGGGGGGAAGGGGACTGAAGCTTTCTTT CASSLVGGKGTEAFF
NA TRBJ2-7 NA TRBV2 TGTGCCAGCGATTATCCCTTCCCCTACGAGCAGTACTTC CASDYPFPYEQYF
TRBD1 TRBJ1-4 few TRBV28 TGTGCCAGCAGCATACAGGGGGCTGAAAAACTGTTTTTT CASSIQGAEKLFF
TRBD2 TRBJ2-3 NA TRBV11-1 TGTGCCAGCTCCGGTGGCGGGGGGGCCGGGGCAGATACGCAGTATTTT CASSGGGGAGADTQYF
TRBD1 TRBJ2-5 few TRBV10-3 TGTGCCATCAGAGACAGGGAAGAGACCCAGTACTTC CAIRDREETQYF
TRBD2 TRBJ2-7 few TRBV6-5 TGTGCCAGCAGTTACGGAGGCGGGAGGTCCAACGAGCAGTACTTC CASSYGGGRSNEQYF
TRBD1 TRBJ2-2 few TRBV4-3 TGCGCCAGCAGCCAAAAAGGGACAGGGGAGTACACCGGGGAGCTGTTTTTT CASSQKGTGEYTGELFF
NA TRBJ2-4 many TRBV4-2 TGTGCCAGCAGCCAAGTTGGGGGGAACATTCAGTACTTC CASSQVGGNIQYF
TRBD1 TRBJ2-1 NA TRBV9 TGTGCCAGCAGCGTAGGAAACAGGGGCCACAATGAGCAGTTCTTC CASSVGNRGHNEQFF
NA TRBJ2-1 few TRBV20-1 TGCAGTGCTACACAGTCTACTGAGCAGTTCTTC CSATQSTEQFF
TRBD1 TRBJ2-1 many TRBV28 TGTGCCAGCAGTTTAGTACAGGGGATTAATGAGCAGTTCTTC CASSLVQGINEQFF
TRBD2 TRBJ2-3 many TRBV15 TGTGCCACCAGCCGACCGGGACTAGTCGAGGATACGCAGTATTTT CATSRPGLVEDTQYF
NA TRBJ2-7 few TRBV20-1 TGCAGTGCCTGGACGGATGCCTACGAGCAGTACTTC CSAWTDAYEQYF
TRBD1 TRBJ2-1 many TRBV28 TGTGCCAGCAGTTTGTCCACAGGGGGCTCCTACAATGAGCAGTTCTTC CASSLSTGGSYNEQFF
TRBD1 TRBJ1-1 many TRBV20-1 TGCAGTGCGAGGCGTGGGACAGGGAACACTGAAGCTTTCTTT CSARRGTGNTEAFF
NA TRBJ2-3 NA TRBV20-1 TGCAGTGCTAGGGTCGGGGCTAGCACAGATACGCAGTATTTT CSARVGASTDTQYF
TRBD1 TRBJ1-2 many TRBV29-1 TGCAGCGGGACCCCAGGGGGAGGTGGCTACACCTTC CSGTPGGGGYTF
TRBD1 TRBJ2-2 many TRBV10-3 TGTGCCATCAGCAACCCGGGACAGGGTTTCGGAGAGCTGTTTTTT CAISNPGQGFGELFF
NA TRBJ2-2 many TRBV4-2 TGTGCCAGTATGATCTTCGGGAACACCGGGGAGCTGTTTTTT CASMIFGNTGELFF
NA TRBJ1-4 NA TRBV29-1 TGCAGCGTCCGCAGGGGTGAAAAACTGTTTTTT CSVRRGEKLFF
TRBD2 TRBJ2-3 NA TRBV7-3 TGTGCCAGCAGCCAAGGACTAGCGGCTAGCACAGATACGCAGTATTTT CASSQGLAASTDTQYF
TRBD2 TRBJ2-5 many TRBV10-3 TGTGCCATCAGTGAGTCCCCGGGGGGACACCAAGAGACCCAGTACTTC CAISESPGGHQETQYF
NA TRBJ1-4 few TRBV5-1 TGCGCCAGCAGCTTGGGGGTTCGGGGAGCTAATGAAAAACTGTTTTTT CASSLGVRGANEKLFF
NA TRBJ2-7 few TRBV19 TGTGCCAGTAGTATTCAGGTAACCTACGAGCAGTACTTC CASSIQVTYEQYF
NA TRBJ1-1 many TRBV10-3 TGTGCCATCAGTGAGTCAAGAGGTGGCGGCGGGAACACTGAAGCTTTCTTT CAISESRGGGGNTEAFF
NA TRBJ2-7 many TRBV28 TGTGCCAGCAGTCCCCATTACGAGCAGTACTTC CASSPHYEQYF
TRBD1 TRBJ2-1 NA TRBV3-1 TGTGCCAGCAGAAAGAGGACAGGGGGGAATGAGCAGTTCTTC CASRKRTGGNEQFF
NA TRBJ2-1 few TRBV9 TGTGCCAGCAGCGTATACTGGGGAGATGAGCAGTTCTTC CASSVYWGDEQFF
TRBD1 TRBJ1-5 many TRBV2 TGTGCCAGCAGTGACAGGGGGCTTCAGCCCCAGCATTTT CASSDRGLQPQHF
NA TRBJ1-2 NA TRBV15 TGTGCCACCAGCCCAACACGGACAGACGGTTTGTCCTATGGCTACACCTTC CATSPTRTDGLSYGYTF
NA TRBJ2-1 NA TRBV3-1 TGTGCCAGCAGCACCCATGCCTATGAGCAGTTCTTC CASSTHAYEQFF
TRBD1 TRBJ1-2 few TRBV5-4 TGTGCCAGCAGGCCGACAGGGTCGCCTGGCTACACCTTC CASRPTGSPGYTF
TRBD1 TRBJ2-3 NA TRBV15 TGTGCCACCAGCAGAGGGAGAGGACAGGGTATTAGCACAGATACGCAGTATTTT CATSRGRGQGISTDTQYF
TRBD1 TRBJ1-1 few TRBV27 TGTGCCAGCAGTTTATCTAACAGGGGGAGGGCTGAAGCTTTCTTT CASSLSNRGRAEAFF
TRBD2 TRBJ2-7 NA TRBV7-2 TGTGCCAGCAGTCGTCCGGCGGGAGGCTCTTACGAGCAGTACTTC CASSRPAGGSYEQYF
TRBD2 TRBJ2-5 NA TRBV5-1 TGCGCCAGCAGCCCCGGCGGGCGGGGGGCCACCAAGACCCAGTACTTC CASSPGGRGATKTQYF
NA TRBJ1-1 many TRBV2 TGTGCCAGCAGGCCCTACCGGTCGGGGAACACTGAAGCTTTCTTT CASRPYRSGNTEAFF
NA TRBJ2-7 NA TRBV5-1 TGCGCCAGCAGCCCTCGGGGGAGTGCCTCCTACGAGCAGTACTTC CASSPRGSASYEQYF